The 16 T cell receptor beta chains in this list originate from one sample, sequenced in a study of blood T cell repertoires in COVID-19. Generated by immunoSEQ multiplex PCR, the TCRdb table keeps only in-frame clones and is missing some. This sample has 110,000 or so clones; 75% to 90% occur once, and the top ten carry approximately 8.1%. Input material: peripheral blood. These receptors were collected from a woman between 35 and 50 years old with acute or convalescent COVID-19.

This clone was detected a few times. The chain links TRBV6-5 to TRBJ2-7; perhaps TRBD2 as D (6 bases). CDR3 size: 15 residues. The germline gives CDR1 MNHEY, CDR2 SVGAGI. Trimming cost V 3 bases and J 3 bases, with 15 bases left between them. For the CDR3, the DNA is TGTGCCAGCAGTTATACGGGCCTCGGGGGCTACGAGCAGTACTTC. Encoded protein: CASSYTGLGGYEQYF.

The chain employs TRBV5-1 and TRBJ2-1; 9 positions agree with TRBD2. The CDR3 is 16 amino acids. CDR1 and CDR2 (germline): SGHRS, YFSETQ. Trimming at V came to 4 bases and at J to 4 bases, leaving 9 bases not matched to a gene. The CDR3 loop reads CASSGALAGLYNEQFF. The CDR3 coding sequence is TGCGCCAGCAGCGGGGCACTAGCGGGCTTATACAATGAGCAGTTCTTC. The full variable domain, with the rest looked up from reference TRBV5-1 and TRBJ2-1, is KAGVTQTPRYLIKTRGQQVTLSCSPISGHRSVSWYQQTPGQGLQFLFEYFSETQRNKGNFPGRFSGRQFSNSRSEMNVSTLELGDSALYLCASSGALAGLYNEQFFGPGTRLTVL.

CDR3 protein: CASGGPIMNTEAFF. The CDR3 bases are TGTGCCAGCGGAGGACCCATCATGAACACTGAAGCTTTCTTT. The chain is built from TRBV6-5 and TRBJ1-1; D remains ambiguous. The length of the CDR3 is 14 residues. V was shortened by 8 bases and J by 0 bases, with 13 bases between the two germline ends. Germline CDR1 MNHEY, CDR2 SVGAGI.

The chain joins TRBV3-1 (or the pseudogene TRBV3-2) to TRBJ1-5, with 8 positions matching TRBD1. This CDR3 spans 14 amino acids. Germline lookup yields CDR1 LGHDT and CDR2 YNNKEL (reference sequence). The V and J ends lost 4 bases and 5 bases, in that order; junction bases with no gene match: 4. The CDR3 DNA sequence: TGTGCCAGCAGCCTCAGGGGGCGGGATCAGCCCCAGCATTTT. As protein: CASSLRGRDQPQHF.

The rearrangement uses TRBV6-6 and TRBJ2-3; 8 nucleotides align to TRBD2. The V and J ends lost 6 bases and 5 bases, in that order; junction bases with no gene match: 13. The CDR3 is made up of 16 amino acids. Per the germline V gene, CDR1 is MNHNY and CDR2 is SVGAGI (reference sequence). CDR3 sequence (DNA): TGTGCCAGCAGACGATCGGGGGGGCGAGGTGGAGATACGCAGTATTTT. Protein product: CASRRSGGRGGDTQYF.

V is TRBV3-1 (or the pseudogene TRBV3-2) and J is TRBJ2-3, with 7 bases identical to TRBD2. CDR3 length equals 14 residues. Germline-derived CDR1 and CDR2 are LGHDT and YNNKEL (reference sequence). The V gene end was trimmed by 1 base and the J gene end by 5 bases; junction bases not matched to a gene: 3. This chain's CDR3 is CASSQGRGKDTQYF. CDR3 sequence (DNA): TGTGCCAGCAGCCAAGGGCGGGGGAAAGATACGCAGTATTTT.

The chain recombines TRBV19 with TRBJ1-4; no clear D. The CDR3 is 15 residues long. Germline assignment: CDR1 LNHDA and CDR2 SQIVND (reference sequence). The V and J ends lost 5 bases and 7 bases respectively, with 17 bases between them. The DNA for the CDR3 is TGTGCCAGTAGTTCGACAAGCGACCGGGGTGAAAAACTGTTTTTT. Protein: CASSSTSDRGEKLFF.

This chain connects TRBV15 to TRBJ2-2; TRBD2 aligns across 10 bases. Trimming removed 3 bases from V and 5 bases from J; junction bases left unmatched: 9. CDR1 LNHNV and CDR2 YYDKDF come from the germline V gene (reference sequence). The CDR3 has 17 amino acids. For the CDR3, the DNA is TGTGCCACCAGCAGTCGTGGACTAGCGGCAAAAACCGGGGAGCTGTTTTTT. Its translation: CATSSRGLAAKTGELFF.

The chain uses TRBV19 and TRBJ1-6; the D gene is possibly TRBD1 (5 bases). CDR3 length: 14 residues. In germline, CDR1 is LNHDA, CDR2 SQIVND (reference sequence). V was trimmed by 6 bases and J by 10 bases, leaving 16 bases between them. The CDR3 DNA is TGTGCCAGTAGAGAAGGGGTTGAAGGGTCACCCCTCCACTTT. This codes for CASREGVEGSPLHF.

The V and J genes are TRBV7-9 and TRBJ1-1; D not resolved. This CDR3 region has 12 residues. The ends were cut back, 2 bases at V and 7 bases at J, with 8 bases in the middle. Germline CDR1 reads SEHNR; CDR2 reads FQNEAQ (reference sequence). CDR3 DNA: TGTGCCAGCAGCTTAAATTCCGTTGAAGCTTTCTTT. It translates to CASSLNSVEAFF. Full variable domain (remainder filled in from reference TRBV7-9 and TRBJ1-1): DTGVSQNPRHKITKRGQNVTFRCDPISEHNRLYWYRQTLGQGPEFLTYFQNEAQLEKSRLLSDRFSAERPKGSFSTLEIQRTEQGDSAMYLCASSLNSVEAFFGQGTRLTVV.

The chain links TRBV5-1 to TRBJ2-2; D remains ambiguous. The CDR3 spans 15 residues. The V gene lost 0 bases and the J gene lost 0 bases, with 6 bases spanning the gap. Germline assignment: CDR1 SGHRS and CDR2 YFSETQ. CDR3 DNA sequence: TGCGCCAGCAGCTTGGACTTTTCGAACACCGGGGAGCTGTTTTTT. It encodes CASSLDFSNTGELFF.

The CDR3 sequence is CASSLDRTRYGYTF. In DNA form, the CDR3 reads TGTGCCAGCAGCTTGGATCGTACACGTTATGGCTACACCTTC. The chain links TRBV5-6 to TRBJ1-2; D ambiguous. The CDR3 covers 14 residues. V was pared by 0 bases and J by 5 bases, with 11 bases between. Germline V gene data show CDR1 as SGHDT and CDR2 as YYEEEE.

V gene TRBV5-6 combines with J gene TRBJ2-7; 8 nucleotides align to TRBD1. V lost 2 bases and J lost 3; bases outside the gene matches: 7. This CDR3 is built from 15 residues. CDR1 is SGHDT and CDR2 is YYEEEE in the germline V gene. The CDR3 bases are TGTGCCAGCAGCTTACCCGACAGGGGAGGCTACGAGCAGTACTTC. Protein sequence: CASSLPDRGGYEQYF.

This clone was detected only once. The V gene is TRBV7-9, the J gene TRBJ1-1, with D possibly matching TRBD1 (5 bases). The CDR3 has 16 residues. V dropped 5 bases and J dropped 0 bases, with 16 bases sitting between them. Germline V gene lookup returns CDR1 SEHNR and CDR2 FQNEAQ (reference sequence). The CDR3 loop reads CASSPIGGGVNTEAFF. The DNA for the CDR3 is TGTGCCAGCAGCCCCATAGGCGGGGGAGTGAACACTGAAGCTTTCTTT.

J is TRBJ2-5 and V is TRBV5-4; 7 bases line up with TRBD2. CDR1 SGHNT and CDR2 YYREEE come from the germline V gene (reference sequence). The CDR3 sequence is 13 residues long. The ends lost 0 bases at V and 4 bases at J; junction bases unmatched: 0. The CDR3 region has the DNA TGTGCCAGCAGCTTGGGCGGGGGAGAGACCCAGTACTTC. The encoded protein is CASSLGGGETQYF.

This clone showed up just a few times. The chain is built from TRBV7-3 and TRBJ2-1; 11 bases align to TRBD2. V gave up 1 base and J gave up 7 bases; unmatched junction bases: 3. Germline V CDR1 and CDR2: SGHTA, FQGTGA. This CDR3 has 15 amino acids. The CDR3 here is CASSLIAGGQNEQFF. The CDR3 DNA sequence: TGTGCCAGCAGCTTAATAGCGGGGGGGCAAAATGAGCAGTTCTTC. The variable domain in full, completed from reference TRBV7-3 and TRBJ2-1, reads GAGVSQTPSNKVTEKGKYVELRCDPISGHTALYWYRQSLGQGPEFLIYFQGTGAADDSGLPNDRFFAVRPEGSVSTLKIQRTERGDSAVYLCASSLIAGGQNEQFFGPGTRLTVL.